This T cell receptor (beta chain) was profiled in a study of prognosis after radiotherapy for stage I lung cancer. TCR beta CDR3 was amplified from genomic DNA by two-round multiplex PCR. Gene-specific primers for each TRBV and TRBJ gene drove first-round PCR. From the multiplex PCR reads, TCRdb called clonotypes with MiXCR, one entry per CDR3 protein. The top ten hold 25% to 30% of the sample, which has 30,000 to 40,000 distinct CDR3 sequences, around 22% seen once. The patients, who had no history of other malignancies and had received no prior chemotherapy or radiotherapy, were all found to be node-negative on CT and PET/CT. The clonotype comes from a donor of 50 years or more with non-small cell lung cancer. This specimen was PBMCs, taken before or after stereotactic body radiation therapy (not recorded which).

This chain's CDR3 is CASSPAGETRTQPQHF. In nucleotides, the CDR3 is TGTGCCAGCAGCCCCGCAGGGGAAACAAGGACTCAGCCCCAGCATTTT. The rearrangement links TRBV7-8 to TRBJ1-5; tentatively, D is TRBD1 (6 bases). The V end lost 5 bases, the J end lost 6 bases, and 20 bases lay between the germline ends. Germline V gives CDR1 SGHVS, CDR2 FQNEAQ. This CDR3 spans 16 amino acids.